This TCR beta chain was profiled in a study of blood T cell repertoires in COVID-19. Overall study: The samples span acute and convalescent COVID-19 from the United States, Italy and Spain.

Everyone who took part was about 18 to 89 years old, and they came from about two dozen US areas. This CDR3 contains 17 residues. CDR1 and CDR2 (germline): SGHRS, YFSETQ. Trimming cost V 0 bases and J 3 bases, with 16 bases left between them. Libraries were prepared by immunoSEQ multiplex PCR; TCRdb keeps only in-frame clonotypes and omits some of them. The sample yields hundreds of thousands of clones, roughly 90% seen once. The clonotype was recovered from a man in his sixties who had recovered from COVID-19. Specimen: PBMCs or T cells enriched from blood (not recorded which). The chain uses TRBV5-1 and TRBJ1-3, with a tentative D call TRBD1 (5 bases). The CDR3 DNA reads as TGCGCCAGCAGCTTGGGGACGGGGGGTACTATTGGAAACACCATATATTTT. This translates into CASSLGTGGTIGNTIYF.